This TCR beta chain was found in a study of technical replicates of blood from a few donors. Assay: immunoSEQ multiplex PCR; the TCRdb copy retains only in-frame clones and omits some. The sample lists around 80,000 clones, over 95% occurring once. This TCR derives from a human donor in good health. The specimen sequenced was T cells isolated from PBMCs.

CDR3 region: CASKWTSGLKPDTQYF. In DNA form, the CDR3 reads TGCGCCAGCAAATGGACTAGCGGTCTTAAGCCAGATACGCAGTATTTT. The chain couples TRBV5-1 to TRBJ2-3; 10 bases agree with TRBD2. With V trimmed by 6 bases and J by 4 bases, 11 bases remained unmatched. The CDR3 consists of 16 residues. Germline lookup yields CDR1 SGHRS and CDR2 YFSETQ. Looking up the rest from reference TRBV5-1 and TRBJ2-3 gives the full variable domain: KAGVTQTPRYLIKTRGQQVTLSCSPISGHRSVSWYQQTPGQGLQFLFEYFSETQRNKGNFPGRFSGRQFSNSRSEMNVSTLELGDSALYLCASKWTSGLKPDTQYFGPGTRLTVL.